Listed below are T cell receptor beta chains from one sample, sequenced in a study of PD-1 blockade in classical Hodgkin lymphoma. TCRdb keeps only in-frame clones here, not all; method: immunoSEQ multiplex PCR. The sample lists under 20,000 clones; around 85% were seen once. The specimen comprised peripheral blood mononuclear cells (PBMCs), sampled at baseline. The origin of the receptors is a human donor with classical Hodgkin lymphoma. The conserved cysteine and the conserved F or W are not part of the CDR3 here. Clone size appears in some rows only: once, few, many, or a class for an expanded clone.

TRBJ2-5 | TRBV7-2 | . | ASSLALYSGGVETQY
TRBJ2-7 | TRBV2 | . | ASSYSSGGESPSSYEQY
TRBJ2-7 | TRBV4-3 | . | ASSQAWGAYEQY
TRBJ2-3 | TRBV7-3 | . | ASSDTADTQY
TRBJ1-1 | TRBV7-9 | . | ASSNGDSHTEAF
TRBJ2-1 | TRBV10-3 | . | AISESSDYNEQF
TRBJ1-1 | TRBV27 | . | ASSSTTEAF
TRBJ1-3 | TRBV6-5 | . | ASSSGGEGNTIY
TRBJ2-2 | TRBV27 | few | ASSFHQGSLNTGELF
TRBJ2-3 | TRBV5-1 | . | ASSLAVGSGADTQY
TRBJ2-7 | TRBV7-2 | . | ASSLNLRTGGWDEQY
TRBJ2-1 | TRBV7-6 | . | ASSLQPSSYNEQF
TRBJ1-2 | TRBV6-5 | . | ASSGTGHYGYT
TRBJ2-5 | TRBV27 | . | ASSFRGGETQY
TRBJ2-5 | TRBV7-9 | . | ASGQAQETQY
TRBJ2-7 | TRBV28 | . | ASTPEAELYEQY
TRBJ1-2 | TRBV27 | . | ASTSRTGPRGYT
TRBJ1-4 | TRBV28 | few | ASNPGLQLGATNEKLF
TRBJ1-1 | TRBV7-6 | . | ASSRDFQNTEAF
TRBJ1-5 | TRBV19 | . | ASSIARARVGLQPQH
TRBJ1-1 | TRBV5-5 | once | ASTRQGITEAF
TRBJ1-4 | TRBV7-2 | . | ASSKPNNEKLF
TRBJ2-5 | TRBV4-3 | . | ASSQETGGQETQY
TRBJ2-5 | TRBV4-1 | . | ASSQVGLAEETQY
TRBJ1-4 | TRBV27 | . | ASSYRGNEKLF
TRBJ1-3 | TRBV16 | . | ASSQYGTSGNTIY
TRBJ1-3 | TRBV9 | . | ASSVGAGAPDFSGNTIY
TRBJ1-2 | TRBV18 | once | ASSPPSLNYGYT